What follows are 21 T cell receptor beta chains derived from one specimen sequenced in a study of vaccination and CD4 T cells after COVID-19. This sample's treatment: roughly ten-day PBMC culture with coronavirus spike peptide pools or control peptides (ViraFEST assay). Oncomine TCR Beta short-read sequencing was applied to DNA from cultured CD4+ T cells. TCRdb ran MiXCR on the PCR reads and lists one entry per CDR3 protein. The sample consists of 8,500 to 14,000 distinct CDR3 sequences, about 44% of them appearing once. These receptors lack a known antigen. Sequencing was carried out using CD4+ T cells from blood, cultured in vitro. The receptors were gathered from a human donor who had recovered from COVID-19.

This chain uses TRBV7-2 with TRBJ1-2, with D unclear. Germline loops: CDR1 SGHTA, CDR2 FQGNSA. Trimming removed 0 bases at V and 4 bases at J, with 9 bases between. The CDR3 has 14 amino acids. DNA of the CDR3: TGTGCCAGCAGCTTAGCGCACGCTAGCTATGGCTACACCTTC. Residues: CASSLAHASYGYTF.

This clonotype was detected a few times. The chain couples TRBV20-1 to TRBJ1-2, with no clear D. Between the trimmed V and J ends, which lost 1 base and 0 bases, there was a span of 6 bases. The V gene's germline CDR1 is DFQATT and CDR2 SNEGSKA (reference sequence). There are 13 residues in the CDR3. CDR3 region: CSARVRANYGYTF. Written as DNA, the CDR3 is TGCAGTGCTAGAGTGAGGGCTAACTATGGCTACACCTTC.

This rearrangement joins TRBV12-3 or TRBV12-4 to TRBJ2-2; 11 nucleotides line up with TRBD2. CDR3 length equals 16 residues. Trimming removed 5 bases from V and 1 base from J; junction bases left unmatched: 3. The CDR3 DNA is TGTGCCAGCAGTCCTCTAGCGGGGGGGAACACCGGGGAGCTGTTTTTT. Its protein product is CASSPLAGGNTGELFF.

By share of the sample, this clonotype is medium-sized (0.01 to 0.1%). The V gene is TRBV6-1, the J gene TRBJ1-6, with 9 bases lining up with TRBD1. V was pared by 6 bases and J by 7 bases, with 1 base of the junction left unmatched. Germline CDR1 reads MNHNS; CDR2 reads SASEGT. CDR3 length equals 13 residues. The CDR3 region has the DNA TGTGCCAGCAGGGACAGGGGAAATTCACCCCTCCACTTT. Translated: CASRDRGNSPLHF.

This clonotype was seen more than once but under ten times. The CDR3 protein is CASSPGGALANTEAFF. DNA of the CDR3: TGTGCCAGCAGCCCGGGGGGGGCATTGGCGAACACTGAAGCTTTCTTT. The V gene is TRBV7-2, the J gene TRBJ1-1; tentatively, D is TRBD1 (6 bases). This CDR3 is 16 amino acids long. Trimming stripped 5 bases from V and 1 base from J, with 17 bases between. CDR1 is SGHTA, CDR2 FQGNSA, per germline.

This clonotype showed up just a few times. The CDR3, as DNA: TGTGCCAGCAGCCCCACGGAGGGGAGGGGGGGGGAGGCTGGCTACACCTTC. It is translated as CASSPTEGRGGEAGYTF. J is TRBJ1-2 and V is TRBV21-1. TRBV21-1 is a known pseudogene. The CDR3 runs 17 residues.

The chain links TRBV7-9 to TRBJ1-2, with TRBD1 as a possible D gene (6 bases). V was clipped by 8 bases and J by 3 bases, with 16 bases between them. Per the germline V gene, CDR1 is SEHNR and CDR2 is FQNEAQ (reference sequence). The CDR3 is 14 residues long. The chain's CDR3 is CASRKAGADYGYTF. The CDR3 coding sequence is TGTGCCAGCCGAAAGGCAGGGGCGGACTATGGCTACACCTTC.

The gene calls are TRBV21-1 and TRBJ2-4; TRBD1 is taken as the D call from the table, unchecked against the DNA. TRBV21-1 is designated a pseudogene. The CDR3 runs to 15 residues. CDR3 in DNA: TGTGCCAGCAGCCGGGGAGACAGTGGCGAGGGGATTCAGTACTTC. Its translation is CASSRGDSGEGIQYF.

The genes are TRBV7-9 and TRBJ2-2; TRBD1 or TRBD2 may be the D gene (5 bases each). Germline-derived CDR1 and CDR2 are SEHNR and FQNEAQ (reference sequence). The CDR3 runs to 17 residues. Trimming took 8 bases from V and 0 from J, leaving 19 bases between them. The CDR3, as DNA: TGTGCCAGCCCTCTTCTGGAGCTGGGGGCGAACACCGGGGAGCTGTTTTTT. Protein: CASPLLELGANTGELFF.

This clonotype turned up a few times. The rearrangement uses TRBV11-2 and TRBJ1-5; D unclear. Trimming cost V 0 bases and J 10 bases, with 13 bases left between them. Germline values: CDR1 SGHAT, CDR2 FQNNGV. The CDR3 totals 14 residues. The CDR3 is CASSLDHSLNPQHF. The DNA for the CDR3 is TGTGCCAGCAGCTTAGATCACAGCCTCAATCCCCAGCATTTT. The complete variable domain, with remaining parts taken from reference TRBV11-2 and TRBJ1-5, reads EAGVAQSPRYKIIEKRQSVAFWCNPISGHATLYWYQQILGQGPKLLIQFQNNGVVDDSQLPKDRFSAERLKGVDSTLKIQPAKLEDSAVYLCASSLDHSLNPQHFGDGTRLSIL.

This chain uses TRBV2 with TRBJ2-7, with D uncertain. The CDR3 length is 11 residues. In germline, CDR1 is SNHLY, CDR2 FYNNEI. Trimming removed 3 bases from V and 4 bases from J, with 4 bases in between. CDR3 in amino acids: CASSEEYEQYF. The CDR3 coding sequence is TGTGCCAGCAGTGAGGAGTACGAGCAGTACTTC.

In this sample, this clonotype turned up a few times. The chain's CDR3 is CASRDGQGVTEAFF. The CDR3 nucleotides are TGTGCCAGCAGAGACGGACAGGGGGTCACTGAAGCTTTCTTT. This chain links TRBV27 with TRBJ1-1; TRBD1 matches 10 bases. This CDR3 contains 14 residues. With 6 bases clipped from V and 4 bases from J, the junction kept 5 bases outside the gene matches. Germline lookup yields CDR1 MNHEY and CDR2 SMNVEV (reference sequence).

The CDR3 reads CASSLTGVYTEAFF. CDR3 bases: TGTGCCAGCAGCTTAACGGGGGTGTACACTGAAGCTTTCTTT. The chain links TRBV5-6 to TRBJ1-1, with D tentatively TRBD1 (5 bases). Germline V gives CDR1 SGHDT, CDR2 YYEEEE. CDR3 length: 14 amino acids. The ends were cut back, 2 bases at V and 3 bases at J, with 11 bases in the middle.

The J gene is TRBJ1-1, the V gene TRBV18; 9 bases agree with TRBD1. J was trimmed by 1 base and V by 4 bases; bases with no gene match: 4. Germline V gene lookup returns CDR1 KGHSH and CDR2 LQKENI. The CDR3 runs 15 residues. The CDR3 nucleotides read TGTGCCAGCTCACTAGGGACAGGGAAGAACACTGAAGCTTTCTTT. Amino acids: CASSLGTGKNTEAFF.

The CDR3 loop is CASSQQGGEKLFF. The CDR3 region has the DNA TGTGCCAGCTCCCAACAGGGGGGTGAAAAACTGTTTTTT. This chain uses TRBV18 with TRBJ1-4; 8 positions agree with TRBD1. The germline V gene has CDR1 KGHSH and CDR2 LQKENI. The CDR3 totals 13 residues. V lost 6 bases to trimming and J lost 7 bases; unmatched junction nucleotides: 4.

This clonotype was observed a few times. The rearrangement joins TRBV6-5 to TRBJ2-7, with 11 bases matching TRBD2. Germline V CDR1 and CDR2: MNHEY, SVGAGI. With 3 bases clipped from V and 0 bases from J, the junction kept 4 bases outside the gene matches. This CDR3 is built from 16 residues. The CDR3 here is CASSYTSGGGSYEQYF. The CDR3 bases are TGTGCCAGCAGTTATACTAGCGGGGGTGGCTCCTACGAGCAGTACTTC.

The chain is built from TRBV5-1 and TRBJ2-7; a weak D match, TRBD1 (6 bases). Per the germline V gene, CDR1 is SGHRS and CDR2 is YFSETQ. The CDR3 consists of 16 residues. V gave up 4 bases and J gave up 3 bases, with 20 bases separating them. In DNA, the CDR3 is TGCGCCAGCAGCACGGGCCCTACGGACAGAAACTACGAGCAGTACTTC. Protein product: CASSTGPTDRNYEQYF.

This chain links TRBV7-6 with TRBJ2-1, with TRBD1 identical over 9 bases. V gave up 5 bases and J gave up 6 bases; unmatched junction bases: 5. Germline values: CDR1 SGHVS, CDR2 FNYEAQ. There are 14 residues in the CDR3. The CDR3 is CASSGQGLGNEQFF. DNA of the CDR3: TGTGCCAGCAGCGGACAGGGGCTAGGCAATGAGCAGTTCTTC.

The genes are TRBV19 and TRBJ2-5; 7 bases are a match to TRBD2. With 3 bases clipped from V and 5 bases from J, the junction kept 12 bases outside the gene matches. CDR3 length: 16 amino acids. Germline V gene sequence: CDR1 LNHDA, CDR2 SQIVND (reference sequence). The CDR3 region is CASSILGGGSVETQYF. In nucleotides, the CDR3 is TGTGCCAGTAGTATCCTTGGCGGGGGTTCAGTTGAGACCCAGTACTTC.

The chain is built from TRBV20-1 and TRBJ2-7, with D maybe TRBD1 (5 bases). The germline CDR1 and CDR2 sequences are DFQATT and SNEGSKA (reference sequence). The V gene lost 1 base and the J gene lost 2 bases, with 15 bases spanning the gap. The CDR3 is 15 amino acids. CDR3 loop: CSARGGLQGAYEQYF. The CDR3 coding sequence is TGCAGTGCTAGAGGGGGATTGCAGGGTGCCTACGAGCAGTACTTC.

This sequence joins TRBV11-2 and TRBJ1-2; a possible D gene is TRBD1 (5 bases). Germline V lookup: CDR1 SGHAT, CDR2 FQNNGV. Trimming shortened V by 5 bases and J by 2 bases, and 12 bases separated the two germline ends. There are 14 residues in the CDR3. This CDR3 is CASSHLDRNYGYTF. The CDR3 nucleotides read TGTGCCAGCAGCCATTTAGACAGAAACTATGGCTACACCTTC.